This entry describes one T cell receptor beta chain. Which antigen it targets is not known. Base quality data are lacking; no much larger clone is found one base away. The same CDR3 is also encoded by other DNA sequences in this sample. This sample is part of a study of shared clonotypes between healthy human individuals (dated by TCRdb to 2018 to 2020). At the level of the whole study: The cohort comprised two women and three men aged 18 to 49 years. To estimate repertoire size and how much clonotype sharing occurs between individuals, the study deeply sequenced the blood TCR repertoires of about five healthy adults. To increase sequencing depth and limit assay-specific biases, different laboratories used diverse techniques to prepare libraries and sequence TCR repertoires. Per donor, leukapheresis produced somewhere between about 0.9 and 10 billion PBMCs.

The full study reports these points: Pairwise subsampling indicated that sequencing depth was expected to affect the degree of clonotype sharing among donors. Sampling was restricted to blood, and TCR repertoires in tissues likely differ from the TCR repertoires found in blood. The genetic and exposure-history diversity represented was limited by the small number of donors.

Using the deep immunoSEQ assay, multiplex PCR amplified TCR CDR3 regions from genomic DNA. Genomic DNA extracted from each cell subset was distributed evenly over all wells of several immunoSEQ 96-well plates, and each plate served as one replicate. For unsorted PBMC, each replicate PCR was loaded with roughly 270 ng genomic DNA, equivalent to tens of thousands of T cell genomes. Genomic DNA from unsorted PBMC was sequenced over ten immunoSEQ deep assay plates. The purified libraries were quantified using a Qubit 3.0 fluorometer, sized with a Bioanalyzer 2100, and then quantified again using the KAPA Library Quantification kit. Every immunoSEQ 96-well plate was sequenced on a separate single-read 150-cycle Illumina NextSeq 550 flow cell. Per the original workflow: The immunoSEQ output contained only junctional sequences without quality scores, so filtering could not match that applied to full-length reads. To assign V/J genes and CDR3, sequences were annotated using PyIR, a Python wrapper for IgBLAST v1.9, with IMGT germline references. Any read was removed if the V/J assignment was weak (E-value above 1e-6), the CDR3 was missing, or the read contained stop codons, out-of-frame junctions, or ambiguous translated residues. V3J clonotypes were defined as sequences sharing an identical inferred V gene, J gene, and CDR3 amino acid sequence. Percentage overlap between repertoires was computed as shared unique clonotypes divided by the size of the smaller repertoire. RTK rarefaction, the Chao1 estimator, and Recon v2.1 estimates of unobserved clonotypes were used to assess repertoire richness. This is the immuneACCESS table as TCRdb keeps it, with only in-frame sequences that have V and J called. A part of the clones is gone; compared with another copy, unresolved V genes explain less than half, and the rest is unexplained. V and J calls and clone size are as listed in that table; D and trimming were resolved from the DNA. The sample table records under 600,000 clones; roughly 79% of these occur just once. In total, the top ten clones hold approximately 12% of the sample.

The donors were healthy, HIV-negative adults with no recently reported acute infections or vaccinations. Every donor was a Caucasian adult residing in Nashville, Tennessee, USA. For unsorted samples, tens of millions of PBMCs were counted, and genomic DNA was extracted using the QIAamp DNA Blood Mini kit. Blood was obtained by leukapheresis, after which PBMCs were separated by Ficoll-Histopaque density gradient centrifugation and cryopreserved in liquid nitrogen vapor phase. The CDR3 numbers 14 residues from cysteine through phenylalanine. Just the 42-base CDR3 DNA is kept, in frame starting at base 1. The germline V gene sets CDR1 to SGHRS and CDR2 to YFSETQ. V and J are truncated by 3 bases and 2 bases respectively, leaving an intervening sequence of 8 bases.

Input material: PBMCs. The chain joins TRBV5-1 to TRBJ2-2, with the D gene call left open. The receptor was isolated from a woman between 35 and 50 years old in good health. Some clones in this sample may be carry-over from other donors' samples. The nucleotide sequence is given as TGCGCCAGCAGCTCGGACGTAAACACCGGGGAGCTGTTTTTT. Its protein product is CASSSDVNTGELFF.